The 32 T cell receptor beta chains listed next were all sequenced from one sample in a study of blood T cell repertoires in COVID-19. Measured with immunoSEQ multiplex PCR; TCRdb has only the in-frame clones, and not every one. The table records hundreds of thousands of clones, around nine tenths of them present only once. The sequenced sample was peripheral blood. Every receptor here comes from a woman between 18 and 29 years old who had recovered from COVID-19.

The chain employs TRBV12-1 and TRBJ2-7; the table's D call of TRBD2 was not tested on the DNA. TRBV12-1 is a pseudogene locus. The CDR3 sequence is 15 residues long. CDR3 in amino acids: CASGSKGVGSYEQYV. The CDR3 region has the DNA TGTGCCAGCGGTTCTAAGGGAGTAGGGTCCTACGAGCAGTACGTC.

A single count supports this clone. V gene TRBV7-9 combines with J gene TRBJ2-6; D remains unclear. The CDR3 consists of 17 residues. In germline, CDR1 is SEHNR, CDR2 FQNEAQ (reference sequence). Trimming left V 3 bases short and J 0 bases short, with 12 bases between. CDR3 DNA: TGTGCCAGCAGCTTTAGTCGCGCTGGCTCTGGGGCCAACGTCCTGACTTTC. This gives the protein CASSFSRAGSGANVLTF.

This CDR3 is CASSRVPNEKLFF. The CDR3 DNA sequence: TGTGCCAGCAGCCGCGTCCCCAATGAAAAACTGTTTTTT. This chain joins TRBV6-2 or TRBV6-3 and TRBJ1-4; the D is unclear. Trimming removed 6 bases at V and 5 bases at J, with 10 bases between. The V gene's germline CDR1 is MNHEY and CDR2 SVGEGT. The length of the CDR3 is 13 residues.

The chain uses TRBV5-1 and TRBJ2-2; 8 positions match TRBD2. V lost 5 bases to trimming and J lost 3 bases; unmatched junction nucleotides: 9. Germline CDR1 and CDR2: SGHRS and YFSETQ. The CDR3 runs to 16 residues. The CDR3 protein is CASRRGSGRDTGELFF. In DNA form, the CDR3 reads TGCGCCAGCAGAAGGGGGAGCGGGAGAGACACCGGGGAGCTGTTTTTT.

V gene TRBV5-1 combines with J gene TRBJ1-2; the D gene is possibly TRBD1 (6 bases). Germline CDR1 reads SGHRS; CDR2 reads YFSETQ. The CDR3 runs to 13 residues. The V gene lost 4 bases and the J gene lost 4 bases, with 11 bases spanning the gap. The CDR3 nucleotides read TGCGCCAGCAGCCCACGGGACATCTATGGCTACACCTTC. Translation: CASSPRDIYGYTF.

This chain connects TRBV19 to TRBJ1-2; tentatively, D is TRBD1 (5 bases). V lost 1 base and J 10 bases, leaving 13 bases between the germline ends. The V gene's germline CDR1 is LNHDA and CDR2 SQIVND (reference sequence). This CDR3 is 13 amino acids long. The CDR3 spells CASSIGQGLPYTF. The CDR3 DNA reads TGTGCCAGTAGTATAGGGCAGGGTCTACCCTACACCTTC.

V gene TRBV4-3 combines with J gene TRBJ1-4; 10 nucleotides align to TRBD1. The germline V gene encodes CDR1 LGHNA and CDR2 YSLEER. The V and J ends lost 0 bases and 2 bases, in that order; junction bases with no gene match: 9. CDR3 size: 19 residues. DNA for the CDR3: TGCGCCAGCAGCCAAGATAAGGACAGGGGGTTCGGGACTAATGAAAAACTGTTTTTT. Its translation is CASSQDKDRGFGTNEKLFF.

This clone was counted a single time. The genes are TRBV6-4 and TRBJ2-5; 15 nucleotides agree with TRBD2. Germline CDR1 and CDR2: MRHNA and SNTAGT. The CDR3 length is 17 residues. The V and J ends lost 7 bases and 2 bases, in that order; junction bases with no gene match: 8. CDR3 bases: TGTGCCAGCACGTCCGGGACTAGCGGGAGGACACAAGAGACCCAGTACTTC. This sequence encodes CASTSGTSGRTQETQYF.

This clone showed up just a few times. The chain joins TRBV6-2 or TRBV6-3 to TRBJ1-2, with TRBD1 identical over 7 bases. This CDR3 has 14 residues. Germline loops: CDR1 MNHEY, CDR2 SVGEGT. The V and J ends lost 6 bases and 7 bases, in that order; junction bases with no gene match: 11. The CDR3 protein is CASSPDREISGYTF. CDR3 in DNA: TGTGCCAGCAGCCCCGACAGGGAAATCAGTGGCTACACCTTC.

About this clone itself: Other DNA variants within this sample encode the same CDR3. The chain links TRBV29-1 to TRBJ1-1; a possible D gene is TRBD1 (6 bases). Germline CDR1 is SQVTM and CDR2 is ANQGSEA. This CDR3 has 11 residues. V lost 5 bases and J 5 bases, leaving 9 bases between the germline ends. The CDR3 sequence: CSVRGGTEAFF. CDR3 bases: TGCAGCGTTAGAGGGGGAACTGAAGCTTTCTTT.

The chain is built from TRBV9 and TRBJ1-4; TRBD1 is a possible D gene (5 bases). Germline assignment: CDR1 SGDLS and CDR2 YYNGEE. The CDR3 has 14 residues. V shed 7 bases and J shed 6 bases, with 16 bases lying between them. The CDR3 coding sequence is TGTGCCAGCGGACGAGACAGCGGGGATGAAAAACTGTTTTTT. The encoded protein is CASGRDSGDEKLFF.

V gene TRBV29-1 combines with J gene TRBJ1-4; TRBD1 might be the D (5 bases). The CDR3 runs to 13 residues. V was cut by 6 bases and J by 3 bases, with 11 bases left in between. Germline values: CDR1 SQVTM, CDR2 ANQGSEA. The DNA for the CDR3 is TGCAGCGTCGGCGACAGATCTAATGAAAAACTGTTTTTT. It encodes CSVGDRSNEKLFF.

The genes are TRBV6-2 or TRBV6-3 and TRBJ2-7; D perhaps matches TRBD1 (6 bases). This CDR3 comprises 13 residues. From germline, CDR1 is MNHEY and CDR2 SVGEGT. The V and J ends lost 4 bases and 6 bases respectively, with 13 bases between them. The CDR3 spells CASSSQGPGEQYV. The CDR3 DNA sequence: TGTGCCAGCAGTTCGCAGGGGCCGGGCGAGCAGTACGTC.

This chain's CDR3 is CASRERGGNEQFF. In nucleotides, the CDR3 is TGTGCCAGTAGGGAGAGGGGAGGGAATGAGCAGTTCTTC. The chain is built from TRBV19 and TRBJ2-1; 7 nucleotides align to TRBD2. The CDR3 is 13 amino acids. Germline trimming cut 6 bases from V and 7 bases from J; bases unmatched to any gene: 6. CDR1 and CDR2 from the germline V gene are LNHDA and SQIVND (reference sequence).

This clone was counted a few times. This chain joins TRBV25-1 and TRBJ2-7, with no clear D. The CDR3 contains 14 residues. The germline V gene encodes CDR1 MGHDK and CDR2 SYGVNS. Deletions cut 8 bases from V and 3 bases from J, with 17 bases between. This chain's CDR3 is CASAASHRLYEQYV. The CDR3 region has the DNA TGTGCCAGCGCGGCCAGCCACCGCCTCTACGAGCAGTACGTC.

The chain employs TRBV7-2 and TRBJ1-2, with 8 bases lining up with TRBD1. Germline V gene data show CDR1 as SGHTA and CDR2 as FQGNSA. The CDR3 is 15 amino acids. V trimming: 1 base; J trimming: 4 bases; junction bases outside the gene matches: 5. CDR3 DNA sequence: TGTGCCAGCAGCTTAGGGCGGGACAGGCTCTATGGCTACACCTTC. It yields the protein CASSLGRDRLYGYTF.

The chain carries TRBV7-6 and TRBJ2-7, with TRBD2 identical over 9 bases. Germline values: CDR1 SGHVS, CDR2 FNYEAQ. J was trimmed by 1 base and V by 1 base; bases with no gene match: 5. The CDR3 runs 16 residues. Written as DNA, the CDR3 is TGTGCCAGCAGCTTAGGTTCCACTAGCGGGTCCTACGAGCAGTACGTC. Translation: CASSLGSTSGSYEQYV.

The genes are TRBV11-3 and TRBJ2-1; 8 bases map to TRBD2. The CDR3 contains 14 residues. The germline gives CDR1 SGHNT, CDR2 YENEEA. The V and J ends lost 5 bases and 5 bases, in that order; junction bases with no gene match: 5. CDR3 in DNA: TGTGCCAGCAGCCCAAGGACTAGCAACAATGAGCAGTTCTTC. Residues: CASSPRTSNNEQFF. Full variable domain (rest looked up from reference TRBV11-3 and TRBJ2-1): EAGVVQSPRYKIIEKKQPVAFWCNPISGHNTLYWYLQNLGQGPELLIRYENEEAVDDSQLPKDRFSAERLKGVDSTLKIQPAELGDSAVYLCASSPRTSNNEQFFGPGTRLTVL.

The J gene is TRBJ1-5, the V gene TRBV4-3, with D perhaps matching TRBD1 (6 bases). Trimming removed 4 bases from V and 1 base from J, with 8 bases in between. The CDR3 length is 14 residues. CDR1 is LGHNA, CDR2 YSLEER, per germline. As DNA, the CDR3 is TGCGCCAGCAGCCGGGACATCAGCAATCAGCCCCAGCATTTT. It translates to CASSRDISNQPQHF.

The chain combines TRBV27 with TRBJ2-4; D call uncertain. Germline values: CDR1 MNHEY, CDR2 SMNVEV (reference sequence). Trimming took 5 bases from V and 0 from J, leaving 11 bases between them. The CDR3 loop spans 15 amino acids. Here the CDR3 reads CASSPLVVAKNIQYF. As DNA, the CDR3 is TGTGCCAGCAGTCCCTTAGTGGTAGCCAAAAACATTCAGTACTTC.

This chain joins TRBV5-4 and TRBJ2-3, with a tentative D call TRBD2 (6 bases). CDR3 size: 15 residues. Between the trimmed V and J ends, which lost 4 bases and 2 bases, there was a span of 14 bases. CDR1 and CDR2 from the germline V gene are SGHNT and YYREEE (reference sequence). The CDR3 region is CASSPRRESTDTQYF. The CDR3, as DNA: TGTGCCAGCAGCCCGAGGAGGGAATCCACAGATACGCAGTATTTT. The entire variable domain, with the rest obtained from reference TRBV5-4 and TRBJ2-3, is as follows: ETGVTQSPTHLIKTRGQQVTLRCSSQSGHNTVSWYQQALGQGPQFIFQYYREEENGRGNFPPRFSGLQFPNYSSELNVNALELDDSALYLCASSPRRESTDTQYFGPGTRLTVL.

The genes are TRBV11-3 and TRBJ2-1; 8 nucleotides match TRBD2. Trimming at V came to 1 base and at J to 3 bases, leaving 5 bases not matched to a gene. Per germline, CDR1 SGHNT and CDR2 YENEEA. This CDR3 has 16 amino acids. CDR3 in amino acids: CASSLGGGRNYNEQFF. As DNA, the CDR3 is TGTGCCAGCAGCTTAGGTGGCGGGAGGAACTACAATGAGCAGTTCTTC.

V usage is TRBV15 and J usage is TRBJ1-1; 7 bases fit TRBD1. The CDR3 is 15 amino acids. After removal of 3 bases from V and 2 bases from J, the junction contained 6 bases not matched to a gene. CDR1 and CDR2 from the germline V gene are LNHNV and YYDKDF (reference sequence). In DNA, the CDR3 is TGTGCCACCAGCAGCCGACAGGGAGGTAACACTGAAGCTTTCTTT. As protein: CATSSRQGGNTEAFF.

J is TRBJ1-2 and V is TRBV3-1 (or the pseudogene TRBV3-2), with D possibly being TRBD1 (6 bases). This CDR3 is 14 amino acids long. The V and J ends lost 3 bases and 1 base respectively, with 9 bases between them. From germline, CDR1 is LGHDT and CDR2 YNNKEL (reference sequence). The CDR3 bases are TGTGCCAGCAGCCAGGCGGACAGTAACTATGGCTACACCTTC. This sequence encodes CASSQADSNYGYTF.

This clone was observed a single time. This rearrangement joins TRBV6-1 to TRBJ1-2; 8 bases match TRBD1. The CDR3 spans 19 residues. V trimming: 2 bases; J trimming: 7 bases; junction bases outside the gene matches: 21. CDR1 is MNHNS and CDR2 is SASEGT in the germline V gene. In nucleotides, the CDR3 is TGTGCCAGCAGTGAAAATCTGGGACAGGACCCCCTCGGGGAGGTTGGCTACACCTTC. Translated: CASSENLGQDPLGEVGYTF.

V is TRBV7-6 and J is TRBJ2-5; 11 bases align to TRBD2. V gave up 0 bases and J gave up 3 bases; unmatched junction bases: 12. The CDR3 is made up of 19 amino acids. Germline CDR1 is SGHVS and CDR2 is FNYEAQ. DNA of the CDR3: TGTGCCAGCAGCTTAGCGTTCTCGCCTAGCGGGGGGAGGGAAGAGACCCAGTACTTC. Protein sequence: CASSLAFSPSGGREETQYF. Based on the CDR3 plus reference TRBV7-6 and TRBJ2-5, the full variable domain is GAGVSQSPRYKVTKRGQDVALRCDPISGHVSLYWYRQALGQGPEFLTYFNYEAQQDKSGLPNDRFSAERPEGSISTLTIQRTEQRDSAMYRCASSLAFSPSGGREETQYFGPGTRLLVL.

The CDR3: CASSHNRAGELFF. The CDR3 coding sequence is TGTGCCAGCAGTCACAATCGGGCCGGGGAGCTGTTTTTT. The chain combines TRBV11-2 with TRBJ2-2; D uncertain. Trimming shortened V by 6 bases and J by 6 bases, and 11 bases separated the two germline ends. Germline values: CDR1 SGHAT, CDR2 FQNNGV. The CDR3 is made up of 13 amino acids.

This chain uses TRBV18 with TRBJ2-3, with D tentatively TRBD2 (5 bases). The V gene lost 5 bases and the J gene lost 2 bases, with 14 bases spanning the gap. Germline CDR1 reads KGHSH; CDR2 reads LQKENI. CDR3 length: 15 residues. This CDR3 reads CASSGGLEITDTQYF. CDR3 sequence (DNA): TGTGCCAGCTCAGGAGGCTTAGAGATCACAGATACGCAGTATTTT.

The V and J genes are TRBV10-3 and TRBJ2-5; D perhaps matches TRBD2 (6 bases). Trimming cost V 0 bases and J 2 bases, with 10 bases left between them. The CDR3 has 15 amino acids. Per germline, CDR1 ENHRY and CDR2 SYGVKD. CDR3 in amino acids: CAISESSGAQETQYF. The CDR3 DNA follows: TGTGCCATCAGTGAGTCTAGCGGAGCACAAGAGACCCAGTACTTC.

This chain uses TRBV5-1 with TRBJ1-2, with TRBD1 identical over 7 bases. Losses at the gene ends were 7 bases for V and 6 bases for J; bases not matched to a gene: 21. This CDR3 contains 17 residues. The germline V gene has CDR1 SGHRS and CDR2 YFSETQ. This CDR3 reads CASGNSGQTGQGNGYTF. The CDR3 DNA follows: TGCGCCAGCGGAAACTCGGGACAGACGGGACAAGGAAATGGCTACACCTTC.

This chain links TRBV5-4 with TRBJ2-2; D not certain. The germline V and J ends were trimmed by 4 bases and 0 bases, with 10 bases remaining between them. The CDR3 covers 15 residues. The germline V gene encodes CDR1 SGHNT and CDR2 YYREEE (reference sequence). The CDR3 loop reads CASSAGRTNTGELFF. CDR3 bases: TGTGCCAGCAGCGCCGGTCGAACGAACACCGGGGAGCTGTTTTTT. Drawing the rest from reference TRBV5-4 and TRBJ2-2, the complete variable domain is ETGVTQSPTHLIKTRGQQVTLRCSSQSGHNTVSWYQQALGQGPQFIFQYYREEENGRGNFPPRFSGLQFPNYSSELNVNALELDDSALYLCASSAGRTNTGELFFGEGSRLTVL.

The J gene is TRBJ2-1, the V gene TRBV7-9; perhaps TRBD1 as D (5 bases). Trimming took 5 bases from V and 9 from J, leaving 23 bases between them. Per germline, CDR1 SEHNR and CDR2 FQNEAQ (reference sequence). The CDR3 covers 16 residues. CDR3 in DNA: TGTGCCAGCAGCCCCTCCGCAGGGTGGTTTTTTGGTGAGCAGTTCTTC. It codes for CASSPSAGWFFGEQFF. The full variable domain, rest sourced from reference TRBV7-9 and TRBJ2-1, is DTGVSQNPRHKITKRGQNVTFRCDPISEHNRLYWYRQTLGQGPEFLTYFQNEAQLEKSRLLSDRFSAERPKGSFSTLEIQRTEQGDSAMYLCASSPSAGWFFGEQFFGPGTRLTVL.